A selection of T cell receptor beta chains follows, all from one sample in a study of shared T cell receptors in the human thymus. Some clones are missing from TCRdb's copy, which holds only in-frame ones; the method was immunoSEQ multiplex PCR. The repertoire holds approximately 580,000 clones, with about 84% as singletons. These data also formed part of another study, on human thymus T cells.

The specimen sequenced was thymocytes. These receptors were obtained from a boy under three years old with a congenital heart defect. Both conserved end residues are part of each CDR3. The order of the fields is D gene, J gene, clone size, V gene, CDR3 protein, CDR3 DNA. The D gene is left open where the match is weak. Clone size appears in some rows only: once, few, many, or a class for an expanded clone.

NA,TRBJ2-3,NA,TRBV27,CASREIDTQYF,TGTGCCAGCAGGGAGATCGATACGCAGTATTTT
TRBD1,TRBJ2-6,NA,TRBV5-1,CASSLDGTGGAGANVLTF,TGCGCCAGCAGCTTGGACGGGACAGGGGGCGCTGGGGCCAACGTCCTGACTTTC
NA,TRBJ2-7,NA,TRBV27,CASSPNTVSYEQYF,TGTGCCAGCAGTCCGAATACGGTCTCCTACGAGCAGTACTTC
TRBD2,TRBJ2-2,NA,TRBV7-2,CASSLPFSGRANTGELFF,TGTGCCAGCAGCTTACCCTTTAGCGGGAGGGCGAACACCGGGGAGCTGTTTTTT
TRBD2,TRBJ2-5,NA,TRBV4-2,CASSQDNSGRLETQYF,TGTGCCAGCAGCCAAGATAATAGCGGGAGGTTGGAGACCCAGTACTTC
NA,TRBJ2-1,NA,TRBV14,CASSPQSTYNEQFF,TGTGCCAGCAGCCCCCAGTCAACCTACAATGAGCAGTTCTTC
TRBD2,TRBJ2-1,NA,TRBV7-6,CASSWTSGRCSYNEQFF,TGTGCCAGCAGCTGGACTAGCGGGAGGTGTTCCTACAATGAGCAGTTCTTC
TRBD2,TRBJ2-5,NA,TRBV12-5,CASGFTTSGRAGETQYF,TGTGCTAGTGGTTTTACCACTAGCGGGAGGGCAGGGGAGACCCAGTACTTC
NA,TRBJ2-2,NA,TRBV7-7,CASSLTTANTGELFF,TGTGCCAGCAGCTTAACTACCGCGAACACCGGGGAGCTGTTTTTT
TRBD1,TRBJ2-7,NA,TRBV4-1,CASSRETGSSYEQYF,TGCGCCAGCAGCCGAGAGACAGGGAGCTCCTACGAGCAGTACTTC
TRBD1,TRBJ1-2,NA,TRBV27,CASSFFGQGYGYTF,TGTGCCAGCAGTTTTTTCGGACAGGGCTATGGCTACACCTTC
NA,TRBJ1-1,NA,TRBV19,CASSIDRGTEAFF,TGTGCCAGTAGTATAGATCGCGGGACTGAAGCTTTCTTT
TRBD1,TRBJ2-2,NA,TRBV12-5,CASGPPTSSTGGTGELFF,TGTGCTAGTGGTCCCCCGACGTCATCGACAGGGGGAACCGGGGAGCTGTTTTTT
TRBD2,TRBJ2-3,NA,TRBV27,CATSKSGRGADTQYF,TGTGCCACTTCGAAAAGCGGGAGAGGGGCGGATACGCAGTATTTT
TRBD2,TRBJ2-5,NA,TRBV7-9,CASSLVGLAGVCETQYF,TGTGCCAGCAGCTTAGTCGGACTAGCGGGAGTCTGCGAGACCCAGTACTTC
TRBD1,TRBJ2-3,NA,TRBV4-3,CASSQPGTDGTDTQYF,TGCGCCAGCAGCCAACCCGGGACAGATGGCACAGATACGCAGTATTTT
TRBD2,TRBJ2-7,NA,TRBV27,CASSPHKGASGPYEQYF,TGTGCCAGCAGCCCACACAAAGGGGCTAGCGGGCCGTACGAGCAGTACTTC
TRBD2,TRBJ2-3,NA,TRBV29-1,CSVAWTSGNRTDTQYF,TGCAGCGTTGCCTGGACTAGCGGGAACAGGACAGATACGCAGTATTTT
TRBD1,TRBJ2-2,NA,TRBV19,CASSIDLRQGAGGGELFF,TGTGCCAGTAGTATAGATCTCAGACAGGGGGCCGGTGGCGGGGAGCTGTTTTTT
TRBD2,TRBJ2-1,NA,TRBV14,CASSQRTSGHPYNEQFF,TGTGCCAGCAGCCAAAGGACTAGCGGGCATCCCTACAATGAGCAGTTCTTC
TRBD2,TRBJ2-1,few,TRBV5-1,CASSSGLAGFNEQFF,TGCGCCAGCAGCTCGGGACTAGCGGGATTTAATGAGCAGTTCTTC
NA,TRBJ2-7,NA,TRBV27,CASSHRHTTYEQYF,TGTGCCAGCAGCCACAGGCACACCACCTACGAGCAGTACTTC
NA,TRBJ2-7,NA,TRBV11-2,CASSHPKDPQGSEQYF,TGTGCCAGCAGCCACCCCAAGGACCCCCAGGGGAGCGAGCAGTACTTC
TRBD1,TRBJ2-6,NA,TRBV7-2,CASSLERDRVPSGANVLTF,TGTGCCAGCAGCTTAGAACGGGACAGGGTACCCTCTGGGGCCAACGTCCTGACTTTC
TRBD2,TRBJ2-7,NA,TRBV18,CASSPPVMASGDPGEQYF,TGTGCCAGCTCACCACCGGTGATGGCTAGCGGAGACCCTGGCGAGCAGTACTTC
TRBD2,TRBJ2-5,NA,TRBV7-8,CASSLPREGQWETQYF,TGTGCCAGCAGCTTACCGCGGGAGGGCCAATGGGAGACCCAGTACTTC
TRBD2,TRBJ2-1,NA,TRBV9,CASSSSASGYSYNEQFF,TGTGCCAGCAGCTCTTCGGCTAGCGGGTACTCCTACAATGAGCAGTTCTTC
NA,TRBJ2-7,NA,TRBV25-1,CASSERWSRAAYEQYF,TGTGCCAGCAGTGAAAGGTGGAGCAGGGCGGCCTACGAGCAGTACTTC
TRBD2,TRBJ2-3,NA,TRBV2,CASSWTSDADTQYF,TGTGCCAGCAGTTGGACTAGCGACGCAGATACGCAGTATTTT
TRBD1,TRBJ2-5,NA,TRBV5-4,CASRSDRVETQYF,TGTGCCAGCAGGTCCGACAGGGTTGAGACCCAGTACTTC
TRBD2,TRBJ2-1,NA,TRBV19,CASSILAGVGNEQFF,TGTGCCAGTAGTATTCTAGCGGGAGTCGGAAATGAGCAGTTCTTC
NA,TRBJ2-1,NA,TRBV20-1,CSASKPVEQFF,TGCAGTGCTAGCAAGCCGGTTGAGCAGTTCTTC
TRBD1,TRBJ2-7,few,TRBV19,CASSPRDRTYEQYF,TGTGCCAGTAGTCCCCGGGACAGGACCTACGAGCAGTACTTC
TRBD1,TRBJ1-4,NA,TRBV30,CAWAARVDRGEGTNEKLFF,TGTGCCTGGGCCGCCCGGGTTGACAGGGGGGAGGGGACTAATGAAAAACTGTTTTTT
TRBD1,TRBJ1-1,NA,TRBV25-1,CASSASGTGDLNTEAFF,TGTGCCAGCAGTGCCAGCGGGACAGGGGACCTGAACACTGAAGCTTTCTTT
TRBD2,TRBJ2-1,few,TRBV29-1,CSVEVAGGINEQFF,TGCAGCGTTGAGGTAGCGGGAGGGATCAATGAGCAGTTCTTC
TRBD2,TRBJ2-1,NA,TRBV12-5,CASDHTVAGGNNEQFF,TGTGCTAGTGATCATACTGTAGCGGGGGGGAACAATGAGCAGTTCTTC
TRBD2,TRBJ2-5,NA,TRBV27,CASSPPGTRGYREETQYF,TGTGCCAGCAGTCCCCCCGGGACTAGAGGGTATCGCGAAGAGACCCAGTACTTC
NA,TRBJ2-1,few,TRBV5-4,CASSVETPNEQFF,TGTGCCAGCAGCGTTGAGACTCCTAATGAGCAGTTCTTC
TRBD1,TRBJ2-7,NA,TRBV28,CASSPDRGTTYEQYF,TGTGCCAGCAGTCCCGACAGGGGCACGACCTACGAGCAGTACTTC
NA,TRBJ1-1,NA,TRBV7-2,CAAMAGAETEAFF,TGTGCCGCAATGGCAGGGGCGGAGACTGAAGCTTTCTTT
NA,TRBJ2-3,NA,TRBV25-1,CASSEGASPPHTDTQYF,TGTGCCAGCAGTGAAGGAGCGAGTCCTCCCCACACAGATACGCAGTATTTT
TRBD1,TRBJ2-2,NA,TRBV18,CASSRLRGRPTGELFF,TGTGCCAGCTCACGCCTCAGGGGGCGCCCCACCGGGGAGCTGTTTTTT
TRBD2,TRBJ2-3,NA,TRBV4-1,CASSRPGLADSNYSGDTQYF,TGCGCCAGCAGCCGCCCGGGACTAGCGGACAGTAATTACTCAGGAGATACGCAGTATTTT
TRBD1,TRBJ2-1,NA,TRBV10-1,CASSWDRGPYNEQFF,TGCGCCAGCAGCTGGGACAGGGGGCCTTACAATGAGCAGTTCTTC
TRBD2,TRBJ2-7,few,TRBV7-2,CASRSGRLAGDEQYF,TGTGCCAGCAGATCAGGTCGGCTAGCGGGTGACGAGCAGTACTTC
NA,TRBJ2-7,NA,TRBV10-1,CARLSLGSTNEQYF,TGCGCCAGGCTGTCTCTGGGGTCGACTAACGAGCAGTACTTC
NA,TRBJ1-1,NA,TRBV7-9,CASSLGAGLRAFF,TGTGCCAGCAGCTTAGGCGCAGGACTACGAGCTTTCTTT
NA,TRBJ2-7,NA,TRBV4-3,CASSQEGSPLAAREEQYF,TGCGCCAGCAGCCAAGAGGGGAGCCCTTTGGCAGCACGGGAAGAGCAGTACTTC
TRBD2,TRBJ2-5,NA,TRBV25-1,CASSEYGVGRRETQYF,TGTGCCAGCAGTGAATATGGGGTCGGGAGGCGGGAGACCCAGTACTTC
NA,TRBJ2-7,NA,TRBV6-1,CVSLNSYEQYF,TGTGTGAGCCTTAACTCCTACGAGCAGTACTTC
TRBD1,TRBJ1-5,NA,TRBV10-1,CASYCRDRRSQPQHF,TGCGCCAGCTATTGCCGGGACAGAAGGAGTCAGCCCCAGCATTTT
TRBD1,TRBJ1-1,few,TRBV5-1,CASSLEGASTEAFF,TGCGCCAGCAGCTTGGAGGGGGCTAGCACTGAAGCTTTCTTT
NA,TRBJ1-1,NA,TRBV6-1,CASRTGAGSNTEAFF,TGTGCCAGCAGGACTGGGGCAGGATCGAACACTGAAGCTTTCTTT
NA,TRBJ1-2,NA,TRBV19,CASSTRGGQDGYTF,TGTGCCAGTAGTACCCGCGGGGGGCAGGATGGCTACACCTTC
TRBD2,TRBJ2-1,NA,TRBV15,CATSCGTSGNSGCNEQFF,TGTGCCACCAGCTGCGGGACTAGCGGGAACTCGGGTTGTAATGAGCAGTTCTTC
TRBD2,TRBJ2-7,NA,TRBV10-3,CAISDQRREGADEQYF,TGTGCCATCAGTGACCAACGGCGGGAGGGTGCAGACGAGCAGTACTTC